A selection of T cell receptor beta chains follows, all from one sample in a study of PD-1 blockade in classical Hodgkin lymphoma. Sequenced by immunoSEQ multiplex PCR; TCRdb stores in-frame clones only, minus some. The sample includes about 41,000 clones, over 60% of them seen just once. Sequencing used peripheral blood mononuclear cells (PBMCs), obtained at baseline. The source of these receptors is a human donor with classical Hodgkin lymphoma. Both conserved end residues are part of each CDR3. Fields, in order: clone size, D gene, J gene, V gene, CDR3 DNA, CDR3 protein. D genes are given only for firm matches. Size is omitted from some rows. Given values are once, few, many or a class for expanded clones.

clone_size: .
d_call: TRBD2
j_call: TRBJ2-1
v_call: TRBV7-9
cdr3_nt: TGTGCCAGCAGTTTAGCGGGAGGTTACAATGAGCAGTTCTTC
cdr3_aa: CASSLAGGYNEQFF

clone_size: .
d_call: TRBD1
j_call: TRBJ2-7
v_call: TRBV14
cdr3_nt: TGTGCCAGCAGCCTCGACAGGGGGTCCCTCTACGAGCAGTACTTC
cdr3_aa: CASSLDRGSLYEQYF

clone_size: .
d_call: .
j_call: TRBJ1-5
v_call: TRBV29-1
cdr3_nt: TGCAGCGCTTCCGGGACTGACGATAGCAATCAGCCCCAGCATTTT
cdr3_aa: CSASGTDDSNQPQHF

clone_size: few
d_call: .
j_call: TRBJ1-1
v_call: TRBV7-9
cdr3_nt: TGTGCCAGCAGCGGACCAACAGGTAACACTGAAGCTTTCTTT
cdr3_aa: CASSGPTGNTEAFF

clone_size: .
d_call: TRBD1
j_call: TRBJ2-7
v_call: TRBV7-9
cdr3_nt: TGTGCCAGCAGCTTATACCCCGGACAGGGAGAGCAGTACTTC
cdr3_aa: CASSLYPGQGEQYF

clone_size: .
d_call: .
j_call: TRBJ2-7
v_call: TRBV6-5
cdr3_nt: TGTGCCAGCGAGATAGACTACGAGCAGTACTTC
cdr3_aa: CASEIDYEQYF

clone_size: .
d_call: .
j_call: TRBJ1-5
v_call: TRBV19
cdr3_nt: TGTGCCAGTAGTATTCAACCGGGACAGCCCCAGCATTTT
cdr3_aa: CASSIQPGQPQHF

clone_size: .
d_call: TRBD1
j_call: TRBJ1-2
v_call: TRBV25-1
cdr3_nt: TGTGCCAGCAGTGAAAGCGACAGGGCGGACGGCTACACCTTC
cdr3_aa: CASSESDRADGYTF

clone_size: .
d_call: TRBD2
j_call: TRBJ2-1
v_call: TRBV5-1
cdr3_nt: TGCGCCAGCAGCCCGATCCTAGCGGGAGACAATGAGCAGTTCTTC
cdr3_aa: CASSPILAGDNEQFF

clone_size: .
d_call: .
j_call: TRBJ2-6
v_call: TRBV19
cdr3_nt: TGTGCCAGTAGTCCCCTCCCATCTGGGGCCAACGTCCTGACTTTC
cdr3_aa: CASSPLPSGANVLTF

clone_size: .
d_call: .
j_call: TRBJ2-7
v_call: TRBV30
cdr3_nt: TGTGCCTGGAGTTTTTTCTCCGAGCAGTACTTC
cdr3_aa: CAWSFFSEQYF

clone_size: .
d_call: .
j_call: TRBJ1-1
v_call: TRBV7-2
cdr3_nt: TGTGCCAGCAGCTTGAGCCCCCTCACGGCTTTCTTT
cdr3_aa: CASSLSPLTAFF

clone_size: .
d_call: TRBD1
j_call: TRBJ1-2
v_call: TRBV14
cdr3_nt: TGTGCCAGCAGCAATATTGGGACAGGCTATGGCTACACCTTC
cdr3_aa: CASSNIGTGYGYTF

clone_size: .
d_call: .
j_call: TRBJ2-7
v_call: TRBV28
cdr3_nt: TGTGCCAGCAGTTTATTTGGACACTCATCCGGGACCTACTACGAGCAGTACTTC
cdr3_aa: CASSLFGHSSGTYYEQYF

clone_size: .
d_call: .
j_call: TRBJ1-1
v_call: TRBV7-9
cdr3_nt: TGTGCCAGCAGGGGAGAGCCGTCCTTCGGGGGTGAAGCTTTCTTT
cdr3_aa: CASRGEPSFGGEAFF

clone_size: .
d_call: TRBD1
j_call: TRBJ2-7
v_call: TRBV2
cdr3_nt: TGTGCCAGCAGTGAATTACCGTCAGGACAGGGCTACGAGCAGTACTTC
cdr3_aa: CASSELPSGQGYEQYF

clone_size: .
d_call: TRBD1
j_call: TRBJ1-4
v_call: TRBV27
cdr3_nt: TGTGCCAGCAGTTTTAGGACAGGGGGAAATGAAAAACTGTTTTTT
cdr3_aa: CASSFRTGGNEKLFF

clone_size: .
d_call: .
j_call: TRBJ2-1
v_call: TRBV28
cdr3_nt: TGTGCCAGCAGTTCCCCCCCGGGAGCGGGTTCGAGCTCCTACAATGAGCAGTTCTTC
cdr3_aa: CASSSPPGAGSSSYNEQFF

clone_size: .
d_call: .
j_call: TRBJ2-5
v_call: TRBV25-1
cdr3_nt: TGTGCCAGCAGTGCATCAGGGGGGAAAGAGACCCAGTACTTC
cdr3_aa: CASSASGGKETQYF

clone_size: .
d_call: TRBD2
j_call: TRBJ2-7
v_call: TRBV7-9
cdr3_nt: TGTGCCAGCAGCGGACTAGCGGGAGGACACTACGAGCAGTACTTC
cdr3_aa: CASSGLAGGHYEQYF

clone_size: few
d_call: TRBD1
j_call: TRBJ2-7
v_call: TRBV13
cdr3_nt: TGTGCCAGCAGCGTCCATGACAGGGGTTACGAGCAGTACTTC
cdr3_aa: CASSVHDRGYEQYF

clone_size: .
d_call: TRBD1
j_call: TRBJ1-1
v_call: TRBV19
cdr3_nt: TGTGCCAGTAGGGGACAGGGGACGAACACTGAAGCTTTCTTT
cdr3_aa: CASRGQGTNTEAFF

clone_size: .
d_call: .
j_call: TRBJ1-4
v_call: TRBV29-1
cdr3_nt: TGCAGCGTTGAGATCCAGGCGTCGAGGGAAAAACTGTTTTTT
cdr3_aa: CSVEIQASREKLFF

clone_size: .
d_call: TRBD1
j_call: TRBJ2-7
v_call: TRBV14
cdr3_nt: TGTGCCAGCAGCCCCGGGACAGGGGGGCAGCAGTACTTC
cdr3_aa: CASSPGTGGQQYF

clone_size: few
d_call: TRBD1
j_call: TRBJ1-4
v_call: TRBV7-9
cdr3_nt: TGTGCCAGCAGCTACGGTCCGGGACAGGGGGCCGAAAAACTGTTTTTT
cdr3_aa: CASSYGPGQGAEKLFF

clone_size: .
d_call: .
j_call: TRBJ1-1
v_call: TRBV18
cdr3_nt: TGTGCCAGCTCACCCCGGCAGCTTGAAGCTTTCTTT
cdr3_aa: CASSPRQLEAFF

clone_size: .
d_call: .
j_call: TRBJ2-7
v_call: TRBV19
cdr3_nt: TGTGCCAGTAGTCCACGTAGCGCAGCCTACGAGCAGTACTTC
cdr3_aa: CASSPRSAAYEQYF

clone_size: .
d_call: .
j_call: TRBJ1-4
v_call: TRBV7-9
cdr3_nt: TGTGCCAGCACCGGGGACCTCTATAATGAAAAACTGTTTTTT
cdr3_aa: CASTGDLYNEKLFF

clone_size: .
d_call: .
j_call: TRBJ1-3
v_call: TRBV30
cdr3_nt: TGTGCCTGGAGTCGGTCGGGCTCTGGAAACACCATATATTTT
cdr3_aa: CAWSRSGSGNTIYF

clone_size: .
d_call: .
j_call: TRBJ2-3
v_call: TRBV6-1
cdr3_nt: TGTGCCAGCAGTGCAAGCGCCCGGGCCTCGTACGGGGATACGCAGTATTTT
cdr3_aa: CASSASARASYGDTQYF

clone_size: .
d_call: .
j_call: TRBJ2-3
v_call: TRBV10-3
cdr3_nt: TGTGCCATCAGTCGCCGACAGGATCCGACAGATACGCAGTATTTT
cdr3_aa: CAISRRQDPTDTQYF

clone_size: .
d_call: .
j_call: TRBJ2-6
v_call: TRBV6-5
cdr3_nt: TGTGCCAGCACCCTATTTGGGGCCAACGTCCTGACTTTC
cdr3_aa: CASTLFGANVLTF

clone_size: .
d_call: .
j_call: TRBJ2-1
v_call: TRBV6-5
cdr3_nt: TGTGCCAGCAGCCTCGTGAAGGGGAGCAATGAGCAGTTCTTC
cdr3_aa: CASSLVKGSNEQFF

clone_size: .
d_call: .
j_call: TRBJ2-2
v_call: TRBV6-1
cdr3_nt: TGTGCCAGCAAGGGGCAAGCCAACACCGGGGAGCTGTTTTTT
cdr3_aa: CASKGQANTGELFF

clone_size: .
d_call: TRBD2
j_call: TRBJ2-7
v_call: TRBV5-1
cdr3_nt: TGCGCCAGCAGCCTCACCCGGGGGGTGTCCTACGAGCAGTACTTC
cdr3_aa: CASSLTRGVSYEQYF

clone_size: once
d_call: TRBD2
j_call: TRBJ2-1
v_call: TRBV11-3
cdr3_nt: TGTGCCAGCAGCTTAGACCCCTCTTTGGGAGGGGACAATGAGCAGTTCTTC
cdr3_aa: CASSLDPSLGGDNEQFF

clone_size: .
d_call: TRBD2
j_call: TRBJ2-3
v_call: TRBV6-6
cdr3_nt: TGTGCCAGCAGTTCCCCGACTAGCGGGAAGGATACGCAGTATTTT
cdr3_aa: CASSSPTSGKDTQYF

clone_size: .
d_call: .
j_call: TRBJ2-7
v_call: TRBV19
cdr3_nt: TGTGCCACCAAGGAAATTGGGACCTACGAGCAGTACTTC
cdr3_aa: CATKEIGTYEQYF

clone_size: .
d_call: TRBD2
j_call: TRBJ2-2
v_call: TRBV11-2
cdr3_nt: TGTGCCAGCAGCCTGGGACTATCGAACACCGGGGAGCTGTTTTTT
cdr3_aa: CASSLGLSNTGELFF

clone_size: .
d_call: .
j_call: TRBJ1-2
v_call: TRBV6-1
cdr3_nt: TGTGCCAGCAGTGAAGTGGGGGGATTCTATGGCTACACCTTC
cdr3_aa: CASSEVGGFYGYTF

clone_size: once
d_call: .
j_call: TRBJ1-6
v_call: TRBV28
cdr3_nt: TGTGCCAGGGGGCGCGGTAACTCCTATAATTCACCCCTCCACTTT
cdr3_aa: CARGRGNSYNSPLHF

clone_size: .
d_call: .
j_call: TRBJ2-1
v_call: TRBV19
cdr3_nt: TGTGCCAGTAGTAGGACAACCTACAATGAGCAGTTCTTC
cdr3_aa: CASSRTTYNEQFF

clone_size: .
d_call: .
j_call: TRBJ1-1
v_call: TRBV6-5
cdr3_nt: TGTGCCAGCAGTTACTCGAGGGGAGGGACTGAAGCTTTCTTT
cdr3_aa: CASSYSRGGTEAFF

clone_size: large
d_call: TRBD1
j_call: TRBJ2-7
v_call: TRBV27
cdr3_nt: TGTGCCAGCAGGGGGAGGGGGACAGGGTTCTACGAGCAGTACTTC
cdr3_aa: CASRGRGTGFYEQYF

clone_size: .
d_call: TRBD1
j_call: TRBJ2-7
v_call: TRBV6-5
cdr3_nt: TGTGCCAGCAGTACCCGACAGGGAAACTACGAGCAGTACTTC
cdr3_aa: CASSTRQGNYEQYF

clone_size: .
d_call: .
j_call: TRBJ1-5
v_call: TRBV25-1
cdr3_nt: TGTGCCAGCATCCCAGAGCGGGGCGATAGCAATCAGCCCCAGCATTTT
cdr3_aa: CASIPERGDSNQPQHF

clone_size: .
d_call: .
j_call: TRBJ2-3
v_call: TRBV30
cdr3_nt: TGTGCCTGGAGCCTGGGACTCCCTCTCACAGATACGCAGTATTTT
cdr3_aa: CAWSLGLPLTDTQYF

clone_size: .
d_call: .
j_call: TRBJ2-7
v_call: TRBV7-2
cdr3_nt: TGTGCCAGCAGCTTAGCGCTGGGGAACTACGAGCAGTACTTC
cdr3_aa: CASSLALGNYEQYF

clone_size: .
d_call: TRBD2
j_call: TRBJ2-3
v_call: TRBV5-6
cdr3_nt: TGTGCCAGCAGCTTGACTAGCGAAAGCACAGATACGCAGTATTTT
cdr3_aa: CASSLTSESTDTQYF

clone_size: .
d_call: .
j_call: TRBJ1-4
v_call: TRBV10-3
cdr3_nt: TGTGCCATCAGTGAAGGGGGGAGGGGAGGTGAAAAACTGTTTTTT
cdr3_aa: CAISEGGRGGEKLFF

clone_size: few
d_call: TRBD1
j_call: TRBJ1-2
v_call: TRBV29-1
cdr3_nt: TGCAGCGTTGAAGATCAGGGGACAGGGGTCAACTATGGCTACACCTTC
cdr3_aa: CSVEDQGTGVNYGYTF

clone_size: .
d_call: .
j_call: TRBJ2-1
v_call: TRBV7-3
cdr3_nt: TGTGCCAGCAGCTCTATTAAATACAATGAGCAGTTCTTC
cdr3_aa: CASSSIKYNEQFF